What follows describes a single T cell receptor (beta chain). The sample is drawn from a study of T cell repertoires in cytomegalovirus infection. V was pared by 3 bases and J by 1 base, with 10 bases between. CDR1 is DFQATT, CDR2 SNEGSKA, per germline (reference sequence). CDR3 size: 14 residues. One entry per CDR3 protein results from TCRdb running MiXCR on the reads. The sample carries around 740,000 distinct CDR3 sequences, roughly 36% recorded once. The clonotype comes from a human donor in good health (CMV status not recorded). Some clones in this sample may be carry-over from other donors' samples. V and J are TRBV20-1 and TRBJ1-5; D unresolved. The sample was PBMCs. The CDR3 spells CSASGVKSNQPQHF. The CDR3 nucleotides read TGCAGTGCTAGTGGTGTTAAGAGCAATCAGCCCCAGCATTTT.